The text below deals with one T cell receptor beta chain. The antigen is unknown. Amplification used 60 Vbeta primers and 13 Jbeta primers. Sequenced by immunoSEQ multiplex PCR; TCRdb stores in-frame clones only, minus some. The table includes approximately 280,000 clones, approximately 90% detected once. The sample comes from a study of cytomegalovirus exposure and HLA in healthy donors. Study-level background: There were around 100 million unique TCR beta sequences, drawn from 180 million or so T cells, in an earlier analysis. Among the 400 or so donors who were genotyped, over 70% fell in the genetic ancestry cluster that is associated with self-reported Caucasian donors.

After removal of 6 bases from V and 2 bases from J, the junction contained 7 bases not matched to a gene. From germline, CDR1 is SNHLY and CDR2 FYNNEI. CDR3 length: 14 amino acids. Study-level points and caveats: As a later analysis showed, a missense DCLRE1C variant was linked to trimming of TCR beta V- and J-genes.

Sequenced material: PBMCs. V is TRBV2 and J is TRBJ2-7, with 7 bases that match TRBD1. The TCR was taken from a man between 40 and 49 years old in good health and CMV-seropositive. The CDR3 DNA sequence: TGTGCCAGCAGGAAGACCGGGACAGCCTACGAGCAGTACTTC. Translation: CASRKTGTAYEQYF.